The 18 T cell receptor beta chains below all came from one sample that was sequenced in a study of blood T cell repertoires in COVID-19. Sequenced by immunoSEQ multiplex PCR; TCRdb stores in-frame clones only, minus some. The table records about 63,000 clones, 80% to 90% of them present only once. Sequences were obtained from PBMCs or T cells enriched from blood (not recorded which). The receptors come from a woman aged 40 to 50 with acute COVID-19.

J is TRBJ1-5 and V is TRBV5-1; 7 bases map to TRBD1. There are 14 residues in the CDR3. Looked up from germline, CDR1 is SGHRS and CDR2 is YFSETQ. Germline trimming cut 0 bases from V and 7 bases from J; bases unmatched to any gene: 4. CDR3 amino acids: CASSLAGRGQPQHF. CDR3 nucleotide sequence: TGCGCCAGCAGCTTGGCGGGCAGGGGGCAGCCCCAGCATTTT.

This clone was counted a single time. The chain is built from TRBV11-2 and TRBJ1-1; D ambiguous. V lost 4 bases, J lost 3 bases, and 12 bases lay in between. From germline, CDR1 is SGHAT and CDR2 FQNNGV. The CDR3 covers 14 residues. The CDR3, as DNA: TGTGCCAGCAGCTCCGCGGGAGTAGACACTGAAGCTTTCTTT. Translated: CASSSAGVDTEAFF. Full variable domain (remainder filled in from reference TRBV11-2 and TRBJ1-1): EAGVAQSPRYKIIEKRQSVAFWCNPISGHATLYWYQQILGQGPKLLIQFQNNGVVDDSQLPKDRFSAERLKGVDSTLKIQPAKLEDSAVYLCASSSAGVDTEAFFGQGTRLTVV.

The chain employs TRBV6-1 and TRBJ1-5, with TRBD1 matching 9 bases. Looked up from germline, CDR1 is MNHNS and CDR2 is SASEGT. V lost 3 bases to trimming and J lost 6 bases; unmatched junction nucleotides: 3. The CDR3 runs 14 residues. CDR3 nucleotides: TGTGCCAGCAGTGACGGACAGGGGAGTCAGCCCCAGCATTTT. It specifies CASSDGQGSQPQHF.

CDR3 in DNA: TGTGCCAGCAGCCATCGCGACGGAGAGAACACTGAAGCTTTCTTT. As protein: CASSHRDGENTEAFF. This rearrangement joins TRBV3-1 (or the pseudogene TRBV3-2) to TRBJ1-1; D is ambiguous. The germline V gene encodes CDR1 LGHDT and CDR2 YNNKEL (reference sequence). V was shortened by 3 bases and J by 1 base, with 12 bases between the two germline ends. This CDR3 region has 15 residues.

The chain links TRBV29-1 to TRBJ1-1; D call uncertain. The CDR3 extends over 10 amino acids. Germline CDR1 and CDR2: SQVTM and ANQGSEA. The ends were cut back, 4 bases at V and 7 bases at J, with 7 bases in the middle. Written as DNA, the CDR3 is TGCAGCGTTGTTCACGGTGAAGCTTTCTTT. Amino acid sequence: CSVVHGEAFF.

CDR3 amino acids: CAIKEEMNTEAFF. CDR3 nucleotides: TGTGCCATCAAGGAGGAAATGAACACTGAAGCTTTCTTT. V gene TRBV10-3 combines with J gene TRBJ1-1; D not resolved. The V and J ends lost 7 bases and 0 bases respectively, with 9 bases between them. Germline CDR1 is ENHRY and CDR2 is SYGVKD. The CDR3 totals 13 residues.

CDR3: CASSQRLRGSRETQYF. The DNA of the CDR3 is TGTGCCAGCAGCCAAAGGCTTCGCGGGAGTCGAGAGACCCAGTACTTC. The V and J genes are TRBV3-1 (or the pseudogene TRBV3-2) and TRBJ2-5; 7 nucleotides agree with TRBD2. The germline V gene encodes CDR1 LGHDT and CDR2 YNNKEL (reference sequence). Losses at the gene ends were 2 bases for V and 4 bases for J; bases not matched to a gene: 10. This CDR3 has 16 amino acids.

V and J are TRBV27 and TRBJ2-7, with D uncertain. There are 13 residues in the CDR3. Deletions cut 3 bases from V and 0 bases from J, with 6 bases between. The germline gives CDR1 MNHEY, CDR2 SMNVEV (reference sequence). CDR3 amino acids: CASSFTSSYEQYF. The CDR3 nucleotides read TGTGCCAGCAGTTTTACCAGCTCCTACGAGCAGTACTTC.

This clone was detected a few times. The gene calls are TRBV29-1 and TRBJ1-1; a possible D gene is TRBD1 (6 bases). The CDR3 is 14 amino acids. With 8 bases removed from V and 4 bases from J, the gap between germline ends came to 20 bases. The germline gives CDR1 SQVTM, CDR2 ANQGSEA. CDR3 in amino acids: CSMGRDTLATEAFF. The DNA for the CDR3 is TGCAGCATGGGAAGGGACACCCTGGCCACTGAAGCTTTCTTT.

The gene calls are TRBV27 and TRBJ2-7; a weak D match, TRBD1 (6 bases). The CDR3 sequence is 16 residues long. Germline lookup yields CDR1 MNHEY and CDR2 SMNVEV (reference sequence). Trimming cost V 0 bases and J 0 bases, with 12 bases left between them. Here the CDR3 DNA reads TGTGCCAGCAGTTTATCAGCCCAGGGGAGCTCCTACGAGCAGTACTTC. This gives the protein CASSLSAQGSSYEQYF.

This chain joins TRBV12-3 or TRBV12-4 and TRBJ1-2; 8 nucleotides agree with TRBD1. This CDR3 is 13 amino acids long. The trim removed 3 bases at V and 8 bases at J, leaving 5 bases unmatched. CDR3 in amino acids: CASSLATGGGYTF. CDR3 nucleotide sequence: TGTGCCAGCAGTTTGGCCACAGGGGGAGGCTACACCTTC.

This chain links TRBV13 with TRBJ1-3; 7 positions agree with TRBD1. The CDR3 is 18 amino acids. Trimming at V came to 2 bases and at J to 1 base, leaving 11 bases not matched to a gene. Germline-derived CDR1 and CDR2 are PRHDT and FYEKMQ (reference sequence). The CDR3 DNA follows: TGTGCCAGCAGCTTATTAGGGACAGCGACACTATCTGGAAACACCATATATTTT. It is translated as CASSLLGTATLSGNTIYF.

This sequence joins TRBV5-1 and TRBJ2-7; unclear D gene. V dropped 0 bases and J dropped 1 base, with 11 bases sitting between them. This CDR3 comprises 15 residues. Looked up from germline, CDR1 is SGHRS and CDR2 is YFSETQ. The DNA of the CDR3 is TGCGCCAGCAGCTTGGACCGCGGTATTTCCTACGAGCAGTACTTC. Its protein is CASSLDRGISYEQYF.

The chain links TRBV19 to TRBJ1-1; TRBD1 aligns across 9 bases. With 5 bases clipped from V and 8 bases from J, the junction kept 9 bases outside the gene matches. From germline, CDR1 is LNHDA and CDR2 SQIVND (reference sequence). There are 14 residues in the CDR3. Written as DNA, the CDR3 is TGTGCCAGTAGTGTACAGGGGGCGAGGTTGGAAGCTTTCTTT. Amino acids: CASSVQGARLEAFF.

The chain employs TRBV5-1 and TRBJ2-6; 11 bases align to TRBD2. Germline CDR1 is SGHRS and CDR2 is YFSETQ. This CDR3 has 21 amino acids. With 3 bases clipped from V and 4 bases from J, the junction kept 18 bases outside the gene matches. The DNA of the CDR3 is TGCGCCAGCAGCTCGCCGGGGACTAGCGGCGTTCCTTCCCACGGGGCCAACGTCCTGACTTTC. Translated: CASSSPGTSGVPSHGANVLTF.

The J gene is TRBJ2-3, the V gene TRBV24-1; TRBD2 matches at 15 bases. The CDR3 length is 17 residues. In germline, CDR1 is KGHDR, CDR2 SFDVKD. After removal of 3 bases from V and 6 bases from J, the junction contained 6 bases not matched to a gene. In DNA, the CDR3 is TGTGCCACCAGTGATCCCGGGACTAGCGGGGGGAGGGATACGCAGTATTTT. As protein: CATSDPGTSGGRDTQYF.

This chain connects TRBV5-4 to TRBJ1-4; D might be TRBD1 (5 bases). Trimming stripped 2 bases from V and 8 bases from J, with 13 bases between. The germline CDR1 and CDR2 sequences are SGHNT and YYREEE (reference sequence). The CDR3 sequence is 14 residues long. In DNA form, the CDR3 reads TGTGCCAGCAGCTTCACAGGCTCAGAGGAAAAACTGTTTTTT. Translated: CASSFTGSEEKLFF.

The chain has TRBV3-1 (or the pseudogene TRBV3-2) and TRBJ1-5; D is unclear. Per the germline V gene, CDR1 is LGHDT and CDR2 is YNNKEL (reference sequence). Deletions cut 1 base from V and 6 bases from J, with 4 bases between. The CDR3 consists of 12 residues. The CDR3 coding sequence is TGTGCCAGCAGCCAAGGGCTTCAGCCCCAGCATTTT. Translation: CASSQGLQPQHF.